The entry that follows covers one T cell receptor (beta chain) sequence. As yet, its antigen is unknown. Trimming at V came to 2 bases and at J to 8 bases, leaving 5 bases not matched to a gene. The CDR3 totals 14 residues. The data were obtained in a study of blood T cells in healthy people across ages. Whole-study findings and limits: Both higher diversity and more naive CD4+ cells marked long-lived donors when set against aged donors. Diversity of TCR beta per million T cells declined in a roughly linear way with age.

Next came a second PCR, run for roughly 6 to 11 cycles, which used a sample-barcoded 5' primer along with a J-beta primer mix. TCRdb fed the 5' RACE reads into MiXCR, producing one record per CDR3 protein. The sample records 700,000 to 950,000 distinct CDR3 sequences, 58% being singletons. Sample: blood. The gene calls are TRBV12-3 or TRBV12-4 and TRBJ1-4; TRBD1 aligns across 7 bases. The TCR was taken from a young man in good health. The CDR3 sequence: CASSLRDRREKLFF. CDR3 nucleotides: TGTGCCAGCAGTTTACGGGACAGAAGGGAAAAACTGTTTTTT.